A selection of T cell receptor beta chains follows, all from one sample in a study of OX40 agonist ivuxolimab in advanced cancers. Assay used: immunoSEQ multiplex PCR; TCRdb lists only in-frame clones, some missing. The sample includes 65,000 to 95,000 clones, roughly 91% of them seen just once. The sequences come from CD4+ or CD8+ T cells sorted from blood, collected in a trial of the OX40 agonist ivuxolimab. The receptors stem from an adult with an advanced solid tumor such as melanoma, head and neck, liver or kidney cancer. Both conserved end residues are part of each CDR3. The D gene is left open where the match is weak. Clone size is given for some rows only: seen once, a few or many times, or a class if the clone is expanded.

>TRBD2|.|TRBV10-3|TRBJ2-3
TGTGCCATCAGGAACCTAGCGGGCTCTTCAGATACGCAGTATTTT
CAIRNLAGSSDTQYF
>.|.|TRBV2|TRBJ2-3
TGTGCCAGCAAAGGGTTGGACACAGATACGCAGTATTTT
CASKGLDTDTQYF
>.|.|TRBV5-4|TRBJ1-2
TGTGCCAGCAGCATTAACGACTATGGCTACACCTTC
CASSINDYGYTF
>.|.|TRBV5-1|TRBJ2-7
TGCGCCAGCAGCTTGGGAGGAGTCTACGAGCAGTACTTC
CASSLGGVYEQYF
>.|once|TRBV30|TRBJ1-1
TGTGCCTGGGGTGTTGAACGCGCTTTCTTT
CAWGVERAFF
>.|.|TRBV5-1|TRBJ1-5
TGCGCCAGCAGCTTGGATTGGACAACGGGTCAGCCCCAGCATTTT
CASSLDWTTGQPQHF
>.|.|TRBV10-3|TRBJ2-5
TGTGCCATCAGTGAGTCGTCAGGGAAAGAGACCCAGTACTTC
CAISESSGKETQYF
>.|.|TRBV29-1|TRBJ1-1
TGCAGCGTTGAAAGACAGATGAACACTGAAGCTTTCTTT
CSVERQMNTEAFF
>.|.|TRBV5-1|TRBJ2-2
TGCGCCAGCAGACCTAGCGCTTCGAACACCGGGGAGCTGTTTTTT
CASRPSASNTGELFF
>TRBD1|.|TRBV25-1|TRBJ1-6
TGTGCCAGCAGTAATACAGGGGATAATTCACCCCTCCACTTT
CASSNTGDNSPLHF
>.|.|TRBV5-1|TRBJ1-5
TGCGCCAGCAGCTTGAACGTCAATCAGCCCCAGCATTTT
CASSLNVNQPQHF
>.|.|TRBV6-4|TRBJ2-1
TGTGCCAGCAGCGACAACTTCGGGAATGAGCAGTTCTTC
CASSDNFGNEQFF
>TRBD2|.|TRBV5-1|TRBJ2-1
TGCGCCAGCAGGGCTAGCGGGAGGTTAGGGTCCTACAATGAGCAGTTCTTC
CASRASGRLGSYNEQFF
>.|once|TRBV21-1|TRBJ1-5
.
CASSIYRCRPQHF
>.|.|TRBV5-1|TRBJ1-5
TGCGCCAGCAGCTTTGACCCCTGGCAGCCCCAGCATTTT
CASSFDPWQPQHF
>.|.|TRBV5-6|TRBJ1-1
TGTGCCAGCAGACTAAGGGGCGGCACTGAAGCTTTCTTT
CASRLRGGTEAFF
>.|.|TRBV30|TRBJ2-7
TGTGCCTGGAGTAGGTTGGTGTCCAACGAGCAGTACTTC
CAWSRLVSNEQYF
>.|.|TRBV10-3|TRBJ1-2
TGTGCCATCAGTGATCTAAAGGCAGGGCATGGCTACACCTTC
CAISDLKAGHGYTF
>.|.|TRBV28|TRBJ2-7
TGTGCCACCATAGGACCACACTTCGAGCAGTACTTC
CATIGPHFEQYF
>TRBD2|.|TRBV11-2|TRBJ2-7
TGTGCCAGCAGCCTCCACCAGACTAGCGACTACGAGCAGTACTTC
CASSLHQTSDYEQYF
>.|.|TRBV5-1|TRBJ2-1
TGCGCCAGCAGCTTTGAACGTAGTGAGCAGTTCTTC
CASSFERSEQFF
>TRBD1|.|TRBV5-1|TRBJ2-3
TGCGCCAGCAGCGCACAGGGGTTTACAGATACGCAGTATTTT
CASSAQGFTDTQYF
>.|once|TRBV21-1|TRBJ2-4
TGTGCCAGCAGCAAAGAGGGATGGATGAACCTAGCCAAAAACATTCAGTACTTC
CASSKEGWMNLAKNIQYF
>.|.|TRBV29-1|TRBJ1-1
TGCAGCGTTGTAGGGATGGGGGACACTGAAGCTTTCTTT
CSVVGMGDTEAFF
>TRBD2|.|TRBV7-2|TRBJ2-5
TGTGCCAGCAGCTGGATAGCGGGAGAAGAGACCCAGTACTTC
CASSWIAGEETQYF
>TRBD2|.|TRBV7-2|TRBJ2-1
TGTGCCAGCAGCTCTCGACTAGCGGGAGGGGGCAATGAGCAGTTCTTC
CASSSRLAGGGNEQFF
>TRBD2|.|TRBV15|TRBJ2-5
TGTGCCACCAGCAGAGAGGGACTACCTGATATCCAAGAGACCCAGTACTTC
CATSREGLPDIQETQYF
>.|.|TRBV29-1|TRBJ1-4
TGCAGCGTTGATGGGGGATCTGAAAAACTGTTTTTT
CSVDGGSEKLFF
>.|.|TRBV7-9|TRBJ2-5
TGTGCCAGCAGCTTGATAGGGCTTGGGGAGACCCAGTACTTC
CASSLIGLGETQYF
>.|.|TRBV4-2|TRBJ2-5
TGTGCCAGCAGCCAAGGGGCCCAGAAAGAGACCCAGTACTTC
CASSQGAQKETQYF
>.|.|TRBV30|TRBJ1-1
TGTGCCTGGAGTCATCTGTACAACCCTTTCTTT
CAWSHLYNPFF
>.|once|TRBV30|TRBJ2-7
TGTGCCTGGGCCAGGGGGGAGAGATACGAGCAGTACTTC
CAWARGERYEQYF
>.|.|TRBV27|TRBJ1-2
TGTGCCAGCACTTCCCTCTATGGCTACACCTTC
CASTSLYGYTF
>.|.|TRBV9|TRBJ2-3
TGTGCCAGCAGCGTACAGGTGTTGGAGACAGATACGCAGTATTTT
CASSVQVLETDTQYF
>TRBD1|.|TRBV6-1|TRBJ1-3
TGTGCCAGCAGCCAGGACAGGTCGGGAAACACCATATATTTT
CASSQDRSGNTIYF
>TRBD1|.|TRBV28|TRBJ2-7
TGTGCCAGCAACAAACCTGGGACAGGGGGTTACGAGCAGTACTTC
CASNKPGTGGYEQYF
>.|.|TRBV7-9|TRBJ1-1
TGTGCCAGCAGCTGGAGGTCCCCAGGCGCTGAAGCTTTCTTT
CASSWRSPGAEAFF
>TRBD1|once|TRBV9|TRBJ1-3
TGTGCCAGCAGCGCCTGGGACAGCTCTGGAAACACCATATATTTT
CASSAWDSSGNTIYF
>.|.|TRBV5-4|TRBJ1-1
TGTGCCAGCAGCACCCGCCAGGCAGGGATGAACACTGAAGCTTTCTTT
CASSTRQAGMNTEAFF
>.|.|TRBV11-3|TRBJ1-1
TGTGCCAGCAGCTTCACAGGAAACACTGAAGCTTTCTTT
CASSFTGNTEAFF
>TRBD2|.|TRBV4-2|TRBJ2-3
TGTGCCAGCAGCCATGCCTATTTAAGCGGGAGAACAGATACGCAGTATTTT
CASSHAYLSGRTDTQYF